The sequence of this T cell receptor beta chain was determined in a study of OX40 agonist ivuxolimab in advanced cancers. Study results and caveats: Antigen specificity was not determined for the expanded peripheral T cells. Some of the nonresponding patients also showed low levels of normalized T-cell clonal expansion.

To note about this clone: The antigen is not known.

With baseline, cycle 4 day 1, and cycle 7 day 1 as timepoints, blood was sampled. The germline CDR1 and CDR2 sequences are MNHEY and SMNVEV (reference sequence). V was cut by 4 bases and J by 9 bases, with 13 bases left in between. This CDR3 comprises 14 residues. Sequencing was performed with immunoSEQ multiplex PCR; in TCRdb, only in-frame clones are kept and a portion is missing. The repertoire holds 73,000 or so clones, about 92% seen once, with 8.5% to 10% in the top ten. The material sequenced was CD4+ or CD8+ T cells sorted from blood, taken in a trial of the OX40 agonist ivuxolimab. The chain combines TRBV27 with TRBJ1-6; D possibly corresponds to TRBD1 (5 bases). The sequence was collected from an adult with an advanced solid tumor such as melanoma, head and neck, liver or kidney cancer. The chain's CDR3 is CASSYGTAVSPLHF. The CDR3 coding sequence is TGTGCCAGCAGTTACGGGACTGCAGTTTCACCCCTCCACTTT.